This TCR beta chain appears in the sequencing data of a study of blood T cell repertoires in COVID-19. Across the whole study: Italy, Spain and the United States were the sources of the convalescent and acute COVID-19 samples. In each case, the material was cDNA or gDNA derived from T cells, B-cell-depleted T cells, or PBMCs.

This clone was picked up a small number of times. Per the authors' pipeline: Nucleated cell counts were estimated from reference gene primer amplification. The assay was immunoSEQ multiplex PCR, and TCRdb's table has in-frame clones only and misses some. The V and J calls and clone size were taken over from that table, and D and trimming were inferred from the DNA. Counted here are some 100,000 clones, around 82% occurring once; the ten biggest clones make up 6.5% to 8%. This CDR3 region has 16 residues. The germline V and J ends were trimmed by 4 bases and 0 bases, with 13 bases remaining between them. Germline-derived CDR1 and CDR2 are MDHEN and SYDVKM.

The TCR sequence derives from a woman aged 45-59 years with acute or convalescent COVID-19. This chain uses TRBV28 with TRBJ1-3; D might be TRBD1 (5 bases). The sample consisted of peripheral blood. CDR3 region: CASSSSADSSGNTIYF. The DNA for the CDR3 is TGTGCCAGCAGTTCGTCCGCCGACAGCTCTGGAAACACCATATATTTT.